This T cell receptor (beta chain) stems from a study of blood T cell repertoires in COVID-19. Whole-study context: T cells, B-cell-depleted T cells, or PBMCs supplied cDNA or gDNA.

This clone has a single count. The CDR3 is 15 amino acids. Trimming removed 5 bases at V and 4 bases at J, with 18 bases between. Germline V gene lookup returns CDR1 SGHTA and CDR2 FQGNSA. Authors' processing steps: Reference gene primer amplification gave estimated nucleated cell counts. TCRdb's copy holds only in-frame clones and misses some; the assay was immunoSEQ multiplex PCR. That table gives V, J and clone size, and the DNA gave D and trimming. The data hold about 120,000 clones, with about 84% observed a single time. The V call is TRBV7-2, the J call TRBJ2-7; a possible D gene is TRBD2 (5 bases). The sequencing sample was made of peripheral blood. This TCR came from a man in his fifties or sixties with acute or convalescent COVID-19. The DNA for the CDR3 is TGTGCCAGCAGCCTACGGGTCCCCGGGGAGTACGAGCAGTACTTC. Protein sequence: CASSLRVPGEYEQYF.